This entry lists 31 T cell receptor beta chains sequenced from one sample in a study of T cell repertoires in cytomegalovirus infection. From the reads, TCRdb called clonotypes with MiXCR, one entry per CDR3 protein. This table has about 490,000 distinct CDR3 sequences, approximately 10% appearing once. The source material was PBMCs. The receptor set was obtained from a human donor in good health (CMV status not recorded). Some clones in this sample may be carry-over from other donors' samples.

Comment on this clonotype: Being one base from a much bigger clone, this may be a read error. This chain links TRBV6-5 with TRBJ2-7, with TRBD2 identical over 8 bases. With 2 bases clipped from V and 3 bases from J, the junction kept 9 bases outside the gene matches. The V gene's germline CDR1 is MNHEY and CDR2 SVGAGI. CDR3 length: 16 amino acids. CDR3 region: CASSYGPRLAHYEQYF. The CDR3 coding sequence is TGTGCCAGCAGTTACGGTCCGAGACTAGCGCACTACGAGCAGTACTTC.

This clonotype was counted between two and nine times. The chain links TRBV9 to TRBJ2-7; 7 bases fit TRBD2. With V trimmed by 0 bases and J by 5 bases, 2 bases remained unmatched. This CDR3 contains 13 residues. Germline values: CDR1 SGDLS, CDR2 YYNGEE. CDR3 sequence: CASSVVGRDEQYF. Here the CDR3 DNA reads TGTGCCAGCAGCGTAGTTGGGAGGGACGAGCAGTACTTC.

This clonotype was detected only a few times. The genes are TRBV5-4 and TRBJ1-1; 8 bases align to TRBD1. After removal of 4 bases from V and 1 base from J, the junction contained 6 bases not matched to a gene. The CDR3 sequence is 15 residues long. CDR1 is SGHNT and CDR2 is YYREEE in the germline V gene (reference sequence). The CDR3 sequence is CASSPTGAKNTEAFF. DNA of the CDR3: TGTGCCAGCAGCCCGACAGGGGCTAAGAACACTGAAGCTTTCTTT.

There are a few counts of this clonotype. The rearrangement joins TRBV10-2 to TRBJ2-2; a weak D match, TRBD1 (5 bases). Germline V lookup: CDR1 WSHSY, CDR2 SAAADI. Trimming shortened V by 3 bases and J by 6 bases, and 8 bases separated the two germline ends. This CDR3 has 13 residues. The CDR3 coding sequence is TGCGCCAGCAGTGATACCAGGGCCGGGGAGCTGTTTTTT. Residues: CASSDTRAGELFF.

This clonotype was counted ten times or more. This chain uses TRBV12-3 or TRBV12-4 with TRBJ1-1; no clear D gene. The CDR3 is 14 residues long. V lost 2 bases and J lost 8, with 15 bases in between. CDR3 sequence reads: CASSLSIGRTEAFF. CDR3 nucleotides: TGTGCCAGCAGTTTAAGTATAGGGAGGACCGAAGCTTTCTTT.

This clonotype has at least ten counts. V gene TRBV7-8 combines with J gene TRBJ2-1, with a tentative D call TRBD2 (6 bases). Germline lookup yields CDR1 SGHVS and CDR2 FQNEAQ. CDR3 length equals 13 residues. Trimming removed 4 bases from V and 13 bases from J, with 17 bases in between. The CDR3: CASSSTNRERQFF. In nucleotides, the CDR3 is TGTGCCAGCAGCTCGACCAACCGGGAGCGACAGTTCTTC.

The gene calls are TRBV7-2 and TRBJ2-3; D unresolved. The germline V and J ends were trimmed by 3 bases and 6 bases, with 10 bases remaining between them. There are 13 residues in the CDR3. From germline, CDR1 is SGHTA and CDR2 FQGNSA. The CDR3 DNA sequence: TGTGCCAGCAGCTTCGGACCTGGGGATACGCAGTATTTT. Translating it yields CASSFGPGDTQYF.

This clonotype was detected ten times or more. The J gene is TRBJ2-1, the V gene TRBV6-6; 8 bases line up with TRBD2. The ends lost 2 bases at V and 5 bases at J; junction bases unmatched: 2. The germline gives CDR1 MNHNY, CDR2 SVGAGI (reference sequence). The CDR3 is 14 residues long. This CDR3 is CASSYTSGNNEQFF. CDR3 nucleotide sequence: TGTGCCAGCAGTTACACTAGCGGTAACAATGAGCAGTTCTTC.

The sample holds a few counts of this clonotype. J is TRBJ1-5 and V is TRBV12-3 or TRBV12-4; D not certain. V lost 6 bases and J lost 3, with 18 bases in between. CDR3 length equals 16 residues. The chain's CDR3 is CASSPRGGVSNQPQHF. The CDR3, as DNA: TGTGCCAGCAGCCCTCGGGGTGGGGTTTCCAATCAGCCCCAGCATTTT.

This clonotype was counted at least ten times. The chain has TRBV11-2 and TRBJ1-4; D might be TRBD1 (6 bases). V was cut by 2 bases and J by 7 bases, with 14 bases left in between. Germline CDR1 and CDR2: SGHAT and FQNNGV. The CDR3 sequence is 15 residues long. This CDR3 is CASSLYPGAGEKLFF. CDR3 DNA: TGTGCCAGCAGCTTATATCCGGGGGCAGGTGAAAAACTGTTTTTT.

This clonotype was seen many times. The J gene is TRBJ1-6, the V gene TRBV7-8; D is perhaps TRBD1 (5 bases). Per the germline V gene, CDR1 is SGHVS and CDR2 is FQNEAQ. The CDR3 length is 14 residues. The V end was cut by 1 base, the J end by 8 bases, with 9 bases between. DNA for the CDR3: TGTGCCAGCAGCTTAGGAAGCAGGGATTCACCCCTCCACTTT. Translating gives CASSLGSRDSPLHF. The variable domain in full, with the rest retrieved from reference TRBV7-8 and TRBJ1-6, is GAGVSQSPRYKVAKRGQDVALRCDPISGHVSLFWYQQALGQGPEFLTYFQNEAQLDKSGLPSDRFFAERPEGSVSTLKIQRTQQEDSAVYLCASSLGSRDSPLHFGNGTRLTVT.

There are many counts of this clonotype. This sequence joins TRBV28 and TRBJ2-1, with TRBD1 identical over 9 bases. The CDR3 is 14 residues long. V lost 6 bases and J lost 4; bases outside the gene matches: 4. The V gene's germline CDR1 is MDHEN and CDR2 SYDVKM. CDR3 loop: CASRPGQGYNEQFF. DNA of the CDR3: TGTGCCAGCAGACCGGGACAGGGTTACAATGAGCAGTTCTTC.

This clonotype was seen ten or more times. V and J are TRBV27 and TRBJ2-5; 15 bases fit TRBD2. CDR3 length equals 18 residues. With V trimmed by 4 bases and J by 2 bases, 8 bases remained unmatched. Germline V gives CDR1 MNHEY, CDR2 SMNVEV (reference sequence). In DNA form, the CDR3 reads TGTGCCAGCAGTTCCGGACTAGCGGGAGGGCCAGGGCAAGAGACCCAGTACTTC. It yields the protein CASSSGLAGGPGQETQYF.

This clonotype was recorded a few times. V and J are TRBV6-6 and TRBJ2-5; D remains unclear. Trimming cost V 1 base and J 1 base, with 10 bases left between them. This CDR3 is built from 15 residues. Germline CDR1 MNHNY, CDR2 SVGAGI (reference sequence). The CDR3 nucleotides are TGTGCCAGCAGTTACTGGAAGGGATCCCAAGAGACCCAGTACTTC. Protein product: CASSYWKGSQETQYF.

V usage is TRBV25-1 and J usage is TRBJ1-4, with D possibly matching TRBD1 (5 bases). Germline CDR1 is MGHDK and CDR2 is SYGVNS. CDR3 length equals 14 residues. V lost 4 bases to trimming and J lost 3 bases, with 9 bases between them. CDR3 region: CASSAPGPNEKLFF. The CDR3 coding sequence is TGTGCCAGCAGTGCCCCAGGGCCTAATGAAAAACTGTTTTTT.

In its sample, this clonotype was seen many times. The V and J genes are TRBV10-3 and TRBJ1-1; 8 bases agree with TRBD1. With V trimmed by 11 bases and J by 3 bases, 8 bases remained unmatched. Germline CDR1 and CDR2: ENHRY and SYGVKD. The length of the CDR3 is 13 residues. The CDR3 nucleotides are TGTGCCGTCGCGACAGGGGAGGACACTGAAGCTTTCTTT. This translates into CAVATGEDTEAFF.

The rearrangement uses TRBV28 and TRBJ2-7, with 11 bases identical to TRBD1. The CDR3 is made up of 16 amino acids. After removal of 6 bases from V and 2 bases from J, the junction contained 9 bases not matched to a gene. Germline V gene sequence: CDR1 MDHEN, CDR2 SYDVKM. CDR3 in amino acids: CASSSGQGARTYEQYF. CDR3 DNA sequence: TGTGCCAGCAGCTCCGGACAGGGGGCGAGGACCTACGAGCAGTACTTC. The full variable domain, its missing parts supplied by reference TRBV28 and TRBJ2-7, is DVKVTQSSRYLVKRTGEKVFLECVQDMDHENMFWYRQDPGLGLRLIYFSYDVKMKEKGDIPEGYSVSREKKERFSLILESASTNQTSMYLCASSSGQGARTYEQYFGPGTRLTVT.

This clonotype showed up just once. A clone one base away is much larger, so this may be a read error. J is TRBJ2-3 and V is TRBV7-6; 13 bases agree with TRBD2. Losses at the gene ends were 3 bases for V and 5 bases for J; bases not matched to a gene: 5. CDR3 length: 16 amino acids. CDR1 and CDR2 (germline): SGHVS, FNYEAQ. The CDR3 DNA reads TGTGCCAGCAGCTTGGGACTAGCGGGAACGGTAGATACGCAGTATTTT. Residues: CASSLGLAGTVDTQYF.

This clonotype was seen repeatedly, ten times or more. The V call is TRBV28, the J call TRBJ2-7; 7 nucleotides line up with TRBD2. The ends lost 4 bases at V and 0 bases at J; junction bases unmatched: 12. CDR3 length equals 17 residues. CDR1 and CDR2 from the germline V gene are MDHEN and SYDVKM. The CDR3: CASSSRWGSGYSYEQYF. The CDR3 DNA is TGTGCCAGCAGTTCCCGGTGGGGTAGCGGGTACTCCTACGAGCAGTACTTC.

The chain couples TRBV9 to TRBJ1-6; D is undetermined. CDR1 SGDLS and CDR2 YYNGEE come from the germline V gene. This CDR3 contains 14 residues. V lost 6 bases, J lost 4 bases, and 11 bases lay in between. The CDR3 here is CASTPEQYNSPLHF. CDR3 nucleotide sequence: TGTGCCAGCACTCCAGAACAGTATAATTCACCCCTCCACTTT. Looking up the rest from reference TRBV9 and TRBJ1-6 gives the full variable domain: DSGVTQTPKHLITATGQRVTLRCSPRSGDLSVYWYQQSLDQGLQFLIQYYNGEERAKGNILERFSAQQFPDLHSELNLSSLELGDSALYFCASTPEQYNSPLHFGNGTRLTVT.

This clonotype was counted many times. The V gene is TRBV18, the J gene TRBJ2-3; D unclear. The CDR3 length is 17 residues. The germline gives CDR1 KGHSH, CDR2 LQKENI. Trimming cost V 3 bases and J 0 bases, with 16 bases left between them. CDR3 loop: CASSPAGPTTSTDTQYF. As DNA, the CDR3 is TGTGCCAGCTCACCGGCAGGCCCCACCACTAGCACAGATACGCAGTATTTT.

This clonotype was counted many times. This chain connects TRBV15 to TRBJ2-6; D gene unclear. Germline V lookup: CDR1 LNHNV, CDR2 YYDKDF (reference sequence). Trimming took off 3 bases at V and 0 bases at J, with 15 bases between the two ends. The CDR3 contains 18 residues. This chain's CDR3 is CATSRYGSGFSGANVLTF. The CDR3 DNA is TGTGCCACCAGCAGGTACGGAAGTGGGTTCTCTGGGGCCAACGTCCTGACTTTC.

Only a few counts were recorded for this clonotype. This chain uses TRBV29-1 with TRBJ1-1; D possibly corresponds to TRBD1 (5 bases). The CDR3 consists of 15 residues. The germline gives CDR1 SQVTM, CDR2 ANQGSEA. V was clipped by 6 bases and J by 0 bases, with 17 bases between them. CDR3: CSVRQPTVVNTEAFF. The CDR3 region has the DNA TGCAGCGTCAGACAGCCGACAGTTGTGAACACTGAAGCTTTCTTT.

The sample holds many counts of this clonotype. One end of the junction does not line up with germline, which may come from a read error. V is TRBV7-7 and J is TRBJ2-1, with a possible D match to TRBD2 (5 bases). Germline-derived CDR1 and CDR2 are SSHAT and FNYEAQ (reference sequence). This CDR3 has 13 amino acids. In DNA, the CDR3 is TGTGCTAGCAGCTTAAGAGCGGACAATGAGCAGTTCTTC. This codes for CASSLRADNEQFF.

Regarding this clonotype: A much larger clone lies one base from this, so it may be a read error. This CDR3 is CASSLEVRGYGYTF. The CDR3 nucleotides are TGTGCCAGCAGCTTGGAGGTCAGGGGATATGGCTACACCTTC. The chain uses TRBV5-6 and TRBJ1-2; weak D call: TRBD1 (6 bases). This CDR3 is built from 14 residues. Between the trimmed V and J ends, which lost 0 bases and 5 bases, there was a span of 11 bases. Germline V gene sequence: CDR1 SGHDT, CDR2 YYEEEE.

This clonotype came up a few times. The J gene is TRBJ2-7, the V gene TRBV5-6, with TRBD1 matching over 10 bases. Trimming cost V 4 bases and J 2 bases; bases outside gene matches: 9. The CDR3 runs 16 residues. Germline lookup yields CDR1 SGHDT and CDR2 YYEEEE. CDR3 in DNA: TGTGCCAGCAGCCGCGGGACAGGGGCAGGCGCCTACGAGCAGTACTTC. It translates to CASSRGTGAGAYEQYF.

This clonotype was detected only a few times. The rearrangement uses TRBV20-1 and TRBJ2-3; TRBD2 matches 7 bases. The junction had 9 bases not matched to a gene; V was cut back by 5 bases and J by 4 bases. This CDR3 spans 14 amino acids. Germline V gene data show CDR1 as DFQATT and CDR2 as SNEGSKA (reference sequence). CDR3 amino acids: CSAPDPGGADTQYF. CDR3 nucleotides: TGCAGTGCTCCTGACCCGGGGGGAGCAGATACGCAGTATTTT.

The V call is TRBV5-1, the J call TRBJ2-5, with 7 bases lining up with TRBD2. Germline V lookup: CDR1 SGHRS, CDR2 YFSETQ. With V trimmed by 3 bases and J by 3 bases, 11 bases remained unmatched. The CDR3 is made up of 16 amino acids. The CDR3: CASSSTLGGVEETQYF. In DNA form, the CDR3 reads TGCGCCAGCAGCTCAACGTTGGGGGGGGTTGAAGAGACCCAGTACTTC.

This clonotype came up many times. This chain joins TRBV11-1 and TRBJ2-7; 12 nucleotides agree with TRBD1. CDR3 length equals 18 residues. Germline loops: CDR1 SGHAT, CDR2 FQDESV (reference sequence). After removal of 5 bases from V and 0 bases from J, the junction contained 11 bases not matched to a gene. The CDR3 sequence: CASSPGQGATTSSYEQYF. The CDR3 DNA is TGTGCCAGCAGCCCGGGACAGGGGGCGACCACTAGCTCCTACGAGCAGTACTTC.

Many counts were recorded for this clonotype. The chain employs TRBV20-1 and TRBJ2-5, with D maybe TRBD2 (5 bases). The V end lost 0 bases, the J end lost 4 bases, and 9 bases lay between the germline ends. There are 13 residues in the CDR3. Germline-derived CDR1 and CDR2 are DFQATT and SNEGSKA (reference sequence). The CDR3 region has the DNA TGCAGTGCTAGAGATGCCCGGGGAGAGACCCAGTACTTC. It encodes CSARDARGETQYF.

This clonotype came up many times. The V and J genes are TRBV2 and TRBJ2-1; maybe TRBD2 (6 bases). Trimming shortened V by 0 bases and J by 9 bases, and 12 bases separated the two germline ends. The CDR3 is 14 residues long. Germline assignment: CDR1 SNHLY and CDR2 FYNNEI. The CDR3 region is CASSEAGRGGEQFF. In DNA form, the CDR3 reads TGTGCCAGCAGTGAAGCGGGTAGGGGAGGTGAGCAGTTCTTC.